The present entry profiles one TCR beta chain with its context. The data stem from a study of blood T cell repertoires in COVID-19. Measured with immunoSEQ multiplex PCR; TCRdb has only the in-frame clones, and not every one. This table holds 100,000 to 120,000 clones, 70% to 90% found once. The CDR3 has 16 amino acids. The germline V gene encodes CDR1 MDHEN and CDR2 SYDVKM. V lost 2 bases and J lost 7, with 20 bases in between. Sequenced sample: peripheral blood. This clonotype was obtained from a woman in her 70s who had recovered from COVID-19. V gene TRBV28 combines with J gene TRBJ1-1; perhaps TRBD1 as D (5 bases). CDR3 region: CASSLIGREVNGEAFF. The DNA of the CDR3 is TGTGCCAGCAGTTTAATTGGCAGGGAGGTAAATGGTGAAGCTTTCTTT. Using reference TRBV28 and TRBJ1-1 for the parts outside the CDR3, the full variable domain is DVKVTQSSRYLVKRTGEKVFLECVQDMDHENMFWYRQDPGLGLRLIYFSYDVKMKEKGDIPEGYSVSREKKERFSLILESASTNQTSMYLCASSLIGREVNGEAFFGQGTRLTVV.